The 21 T cell receptor beta chains reported below all come from one sample, sequenced in a study of T-cell reconstitution after alpha-beta-depleted transplantation in children. The TCRbeta library incorporated unique molecular identifiers. TCRdb reprocessed the PCR reads via MiXCR and lists one record per CDR3 protein. The table has around 600,000 distinct CDR3 sequences, 16% seen once. The sequencing used PBMCs from the stem cell graft donor, collected from the stem cell graft. These receptors were taken from a human donor who donated a stem cell graft to a child with acute myeloid leukemia.

This clonotype was seen repeatedly, ten times or more. The CDR3 coding sequence is TGCAGTGCTAGAGGGACCCCTTCACCGAACACTGAAGCTTTCTTT. It yields the protein CSARGTPSPNTEAFF. The genes are TRBV20-1 and TRBJ1-1; no clear D gene. This CDR3 comprises 15 residues. CDR1 and CDR2 from the germline V gene are DFQATT and SNEGSKA (reference sequence). Trimming shortened V by 1 base and J by 1 base, and 13 bases separated the two germline ends.

This clonotype was observed at least ten times. The chain is built from TRBV20-1 and TRBJ2-7, with 7 bases identical to TRBD1. Germline CDR1 reads DFQATT; CDR2 reads SNEGSKA (reference sequence). The CDR3 is made up of 13 amino acids. V lost 2 bases and J lost 2; bases outside the gene matches: 3. CDR3 protein: CSARRDSPYEQYF. The CDR3 bases are TGCAGTGCTAGAAGGGACAGCCCCTACGAGCAGTACTTC.

This clonotype has ten or more counts. This chain links TRBV12-5 with TRBJ2-1, with D maybe TRBD2 (5 bases). CDR1 and CDR2 from the germline V gene are LGHNT and FRNRAP. This CDR3 has 13 residues. The V end lost 6 bases, the J end lost 4 bases, and 10 bases lay between the germline ends. CDR3: CASGGGSYNEQFF. CDR3 nucleotides: TGTGCTAGTGGCGGAGGATCTTACAATGAGCAGTTCTTC.

This clonotype has ten or more counts. The V and J genes are TRBV20-1 and TRBJ2-7; 8 bases are shared with TRBD1. Unmatched junction bases numbered 13, after V lost 2 bases and J lost 7 bases. The germline CDR1 and CDR2 sequences are DFQATT and SNEGSKA (reference sequence). The CDR3 consists of 15 residues. CDR3 coding DNA: TGCAGTGCTAGACCGACAGGGGAGCCCCGGGGGGAGCAGTACTTC. Its protein product is CSARPTGEPRGEQYF.

The table lists this clonotype with many counts. This chain uses TRBV27 with TRBJ2-1; D ambiguous. Deletions cut 4 bases from V and 10 bases from J, with 8 bases between. There are 11 residues in the CDR3. CDR1 MNHEY and CDR2 SMNVEV come from the germline V gene (reference sequence). In nucleotides, the CDR3 is TGTGCCAGCAGTTCGACCGTGGAGCAGTTCTTC. This encodes CASSSTVEQFF.

The chain combines TRBV4-2 with TRBJ2-7, with a possible D match to TRBD1 (6 bases). Trimming left V 0 bases short and J 1 base short, with 13 bases between. Per the germline V gene, CDR1 is LGHNA and CDR2 is YNFKEQ. The CDR3 is 16 residues long. DNA for the CDR3: TGTGCCAGCAGCCAAGAGAGGCACGGACAGTCCTACGAGCAGTACTTC. Its protein product is CASSQERHGQSYEQYF.

The rearrangement links TRBV6-5 to TRBJ1-6; a possible D gene is TRBD1 (6 bases). The germline V gene encodes CDR1 MNHEY and CDR2 SVGAGI. The CDR3 loop spans 16 amino acids. The V end was cut by 0 bases, the J end by 2 bases, with 8 bases between. The CDR3 region is CASSYSGGTYNSPLHF. CDR3 bases: TGTGCCAGCAGTTACTCTGGGGGCACCTATAATTCACCCCTCCACTTT.

In this sample, this clonotype turned up a few times. The rearrangement joins TRBV11-2 to TRBJ2-7; 7 bases fit TRBD1. V lost 4 bases to trimming and J lost 3 bases; unmatched junction nucleotides: 3. CDR3 length equals 13 residues. Germline values: CDR1 SGHAT, CDR2 FQNNGV. CDR3 bases: TGTGCCAGCAGCTCCACAGGGGTCTACGAGCAGTACTTC. Translated, it gives CASSSTGVYEQYF.

This clonotype was recorded at least ten times. The rearrangement links TRBV20-1 to TRBJ1-4; unclear D gene. Looked up from germline, CDR1 is DFQATT and CDR2 is SNEGSKA (reference sequence). This CDR3 spans 13 amino acids. Deletions cut 2 bases from V and 3 bases from J, with 7 bases between. CDR3 nucleotides: TGCAGTGCTAGACGGACTTCTAATGAAAAACTGTTTTTT. Encoded protein: CSARRTSNEKLFF.

Only a few counts were recorded for this clonotype. V and J are TRBV6-2 or TRBV6-3 and TRBJ2-3; D is unresolved. The CDR3 totals 15 residues. Germline-derived CDR1 and CDR2 are MNHEY and SVGEGT. Trimming took 2 bases from V and 1 from J, leaving 10 bases between them. CDR3 loop: CASSYARLGTDTQYF. CDR3 DNA: TGTGCCAGCAGTTACGCCAGGTTGGGCACAGATACGCAGTATTTT.

This clonotype turned up a few times. The V call is TRBV10-3, the J call TRBJ1-4, with 7 bases identical to TRBD1. This CDR3 region has 14 residues. The germline CDR1 and CDR2 sequences are ENHRY and SYGVKD. The V and J ends lost 8 bases and 2 bases, in that order; junction bases with no gene match: 5. The CDR3 region has the DNA TGTGCCATCTCAGGGGGTGGCACTAATGAAAAACTGTTTTTT. It encodes CAISGGGTNEKLFF.

This clonotype was seen ten or more times. This rearrangement joins TRBV7-9 to TRBJ1-2; D unresolved. Trimming took 4 bases from V and 5 from J, leaving 5 bases between them. Germline values: CDR1 SEHNR, CDR2 FQNEAQ (reference sequence). The CDR3 totals 11 residues. The CDR3 bases are TGTGCCAGCAGCTCCCGTTATGGCTACACCTTC. As protein: CASSSRYGYTF. Supplemented by reference TRBV7-9 and TRBJ1-2, the full variable domain reads DTGVSQNPRHKITKRGQNVTFRCDPISEHNRLYWYRQTLGQGPEFLTYFQNEAQLEKSRLLSDRFSAERPKGSFSTLEIQRTEQGDSAMYLCASSSRYGYTFGSGTRLTVV.

This clonotype has ten or more counts. The chain uses TRBV20-1 and TRBJ2-1; either TRBD1 or TRBD2 may fit D (6 bases each). From germline, CDR1 is DFQATT and CDR2 SNEGSKA (reference sequence). Trimming left V 6 bases short and J 4 bases short, with 16 bases between. This CDR3 comprises 14 residues. CDR3 nucleotide sequence: TGCAGTGCGGACTACAGGGCTTGGTACAATGAGCAGTTCTTC. Protein: CSADYRAWYNEQFF.

This rearrangement joins TRBV6-5 to TRBJ1-2; D gene uncertain. Germline V gene lookup returns CDR1 MNHEY and CDR2 SVGAGI. This CDR3 is 13 amino acids long. V was trimmed by 2 bases and J by 5 bases, leaving 9 bases between them. CDR3 in DNA: TGTGCCAGCAGTTACCGGGCAGCTTATGGCTACACCTTC. Translated: CASSYRAAYGYTF.

The chain joins TRBV5-1 to TRBJ2-3; D may correspond to TRBD1 or TRBD2 (5 bases each). CDR3 length: 14 amino acids. The V gene's germline CDR1 is SGHRS and CDR2 YFSETQ. The V and J ends lost 4 bases and 3 bases respectively, with 12 bases between them. CDR3 in DNA: TGCGCCAGCAGCCGGGACGGAGATACAGATACGCAGTATTTT. Its translation: CASSRDGDTDTQYF.

The chain joins TRBV5-1 to TRBJ2-3; a weak D match, TRBD2 (5 bases). This CDR3 region has 20 residues. Germline V gene lookup returns CDR1 SGHRS and CDR2 YFSETQ. Trimming cost V 5 bases and J 2 bases, with 30 bases left between them. The CDR3 loop is CASRASPAESQTDYTDTQYF. The CDR3 DNA reads as TGCGCCAGCAGAGCAAGTCCAGCAGAATCCCAGACCGACTACACAGATACGCAGTATTTT.

This clonotype was observed many times. This sequence joins TRBV12-3 or TRBV12-4 and TRBJ2-7; perhaps TRBD1 as D (5 bases). Trimming removed 1 base at V and 1 base at J, with 8 bases between. CDR3 size: 14 residues. The CDR3 is CASSLGTQSYEQYF. Written as DNA, the CDR3 is TGTGCCAGCAGTTTAGGGACACAGTCCTACGAGCAGTACTTC.

This rearrangement joins TRBV12-3 or TRBV12-4 to TRBJ2-4, with D possibly matching TRBD1 (6 bases). The CDR3 runs to 18 residues. The V gene lost 3 bases and the J gene lost 4 bases, with 22 bases spanning the gap. For the CDR3, the DNA is TGTGCCAGCAGTTTGACATCCCCGGGTTGGACAGCAAAAAACATTCAGTACTTC. Its translation: CASSLTSPGWTAKNIQYF.

This clonotype was counted many times. The rearrangement uses TRBV20-1 and TRBJ2-2; maybe TRBD1 (6 bases). V was clipped by 5 bases and J by 0 bases, with 10 bases between them. Germline CDR1 and CDR2: DFQATT and SNEGSKA (reference sequence). The CDR3 sequence is 14 residues long. The CDR3 region is CSAGTPSNTGELFF. The CDR3 coding sequence is TGCAGTGCTGGGACACCCTCGAACACCGGGGAGCTGTTTTTT.

The gene calls are TRBV7-2 and TRBJ1-1; D might be TRBD1 (5 bases). Trimming took off 2 bases at V and 1 base at J, with 11 bases between the two ends. Germline assignment: CDR1 SGHTA and CDR2 FQGNSA. This CDR3 is 15 amino acids long. CDR3 DNA sequence: TGTGCCAGCAGCTTATTTGACAGCGCGAACACTGAAGCTTTCTTT. This encodes CASSLFDSANTEAFF.

This clonotype was detected many times. V usage is TRBV29-1 and J usage is TRBJ2-7, with D perhaps TRBD2 (6 bases). Germline-derived CDR1 and CDR2 are SQVTM and ANQGSEA. The V end lost 7 bases, the J end lost 7 bases, and 14 bases lay between the germline ends. The CDR3 contains 11 residues. In DNA form, the CDR3 reads TGCAGCGCCGGGGGACGACGTGAGCAGTACTTC. Amino acid sequence: CSAGGRREQYF.